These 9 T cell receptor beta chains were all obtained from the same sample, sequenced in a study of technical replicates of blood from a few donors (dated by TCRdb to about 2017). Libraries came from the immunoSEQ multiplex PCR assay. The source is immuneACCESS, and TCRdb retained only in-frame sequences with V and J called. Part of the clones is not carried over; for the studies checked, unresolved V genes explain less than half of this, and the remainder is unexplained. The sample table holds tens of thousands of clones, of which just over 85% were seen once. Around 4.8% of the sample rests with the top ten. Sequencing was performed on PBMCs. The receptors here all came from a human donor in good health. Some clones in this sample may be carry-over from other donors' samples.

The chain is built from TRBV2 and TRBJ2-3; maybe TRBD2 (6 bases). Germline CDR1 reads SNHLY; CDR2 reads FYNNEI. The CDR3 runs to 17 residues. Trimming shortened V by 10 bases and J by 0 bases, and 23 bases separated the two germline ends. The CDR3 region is CAISDRRGRTSTDTQYF. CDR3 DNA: TGTGCCATCTCAGACCGGAGGGGCAGAACTAGCACAGATACGCAGTATTTT.

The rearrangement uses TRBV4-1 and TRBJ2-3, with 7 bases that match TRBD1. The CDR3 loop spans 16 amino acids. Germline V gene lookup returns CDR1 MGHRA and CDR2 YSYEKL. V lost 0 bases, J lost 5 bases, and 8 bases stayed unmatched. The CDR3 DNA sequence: TGCGCCAGCAGCCAAGATACTGGACAGGCGAGAGATACGCAGTATTTT. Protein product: CASSQDTGQARDTQYF.

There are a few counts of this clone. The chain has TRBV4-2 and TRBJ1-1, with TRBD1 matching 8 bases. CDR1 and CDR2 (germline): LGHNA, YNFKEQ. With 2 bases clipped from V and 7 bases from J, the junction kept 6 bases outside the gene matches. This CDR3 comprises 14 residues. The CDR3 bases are TGTGCCAGCAGCCAAACACAGGGGGTCGATGAAGCTTTCTTT. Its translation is CASSQTQGVDEAFF.

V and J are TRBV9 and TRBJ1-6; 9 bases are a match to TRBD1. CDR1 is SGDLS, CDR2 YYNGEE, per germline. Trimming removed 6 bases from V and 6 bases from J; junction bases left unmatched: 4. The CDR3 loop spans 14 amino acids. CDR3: CASTGTGFNSPLHF. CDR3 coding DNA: TGTGCCAGCACTGGGACAGGGTTTAATTCACCCCTCCACTTT.

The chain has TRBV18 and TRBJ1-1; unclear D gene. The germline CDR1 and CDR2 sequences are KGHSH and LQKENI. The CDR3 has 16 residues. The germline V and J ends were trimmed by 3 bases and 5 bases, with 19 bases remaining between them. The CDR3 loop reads CASSPFYGQEWTEAFF. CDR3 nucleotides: TGTGCCAGCTCACCTTTTTATGGGCAGGAATGGACTGAAGCTTTCTTT.

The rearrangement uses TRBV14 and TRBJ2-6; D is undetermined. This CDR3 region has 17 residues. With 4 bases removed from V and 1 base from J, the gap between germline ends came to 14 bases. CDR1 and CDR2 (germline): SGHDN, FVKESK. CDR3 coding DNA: TGTGCCAGCAGCCTCCTTTCTGGGCAGTCTGGGGCCAACGTCCTGACTTTC. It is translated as CASSLLSGQSGANVLTF. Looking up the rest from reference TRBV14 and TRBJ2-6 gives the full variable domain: EAGVTQFPSHSVIEKGQTVTLRCDPISGHDNLYWYRRVMGKEIKFLLHFVKESKQDESGMPNNRFLAERTGGTYSTLKVQPAELEDSGVYFCASSLLSGQSGANVLTFGAGSRLTVL.

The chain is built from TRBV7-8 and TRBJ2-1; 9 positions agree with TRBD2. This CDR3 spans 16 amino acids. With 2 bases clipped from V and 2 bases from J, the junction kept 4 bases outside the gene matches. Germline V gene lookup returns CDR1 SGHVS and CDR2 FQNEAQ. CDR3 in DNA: TGTGCCAGCAGCTTACTCGCGGGAGGGCCCTACAATGAGCAGTTCTTC. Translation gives CASSLLAGGPYNEQFF.

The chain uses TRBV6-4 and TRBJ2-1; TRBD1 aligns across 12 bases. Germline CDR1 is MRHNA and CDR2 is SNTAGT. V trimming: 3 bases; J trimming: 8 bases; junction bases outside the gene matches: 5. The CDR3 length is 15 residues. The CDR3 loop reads CASSEGQGALDEQFF. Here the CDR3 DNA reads TGTGCCAGCAGTGAGGGACAGGGGGCTTTGGATGAGCAGTTCTTC.

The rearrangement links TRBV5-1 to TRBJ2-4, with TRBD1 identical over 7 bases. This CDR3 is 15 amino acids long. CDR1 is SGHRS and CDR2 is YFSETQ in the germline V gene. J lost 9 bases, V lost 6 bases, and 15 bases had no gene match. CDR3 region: CASTETWDRGGIQYF. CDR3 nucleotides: TGCGCCAGCACCGAAACCTGGGACAGAGGGGGCATTCAGTACTTC. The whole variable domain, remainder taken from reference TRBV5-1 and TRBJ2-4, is KAGVTQTPRYLIKTRGQQVTLSCSPISGHRSVSWYQQTPGQGLQFLFEYFSETQRNKGNFPGRFSGRQFSNSRSEMNVSTLELGDSALYLCASTETWDRGGIQYFGAGTRLSVL.